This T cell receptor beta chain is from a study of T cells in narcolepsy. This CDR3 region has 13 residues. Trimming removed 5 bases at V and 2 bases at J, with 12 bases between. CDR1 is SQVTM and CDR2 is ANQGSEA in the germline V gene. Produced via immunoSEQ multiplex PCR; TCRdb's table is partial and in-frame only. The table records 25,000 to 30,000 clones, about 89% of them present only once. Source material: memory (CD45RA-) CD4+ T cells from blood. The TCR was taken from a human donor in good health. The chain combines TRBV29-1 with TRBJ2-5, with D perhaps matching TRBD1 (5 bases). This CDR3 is CSVRDSRQETQYF. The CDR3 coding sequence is TGCAGCGTTCGTGACAGTCGACAAGAGACCCAGTACTTC. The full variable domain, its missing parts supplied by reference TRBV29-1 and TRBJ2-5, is SAVISQKPSRDICQRGTSLTIQCQVDSQVTMMFWYRQQPGQSLTLIATANQGSEATYESGFVIDKFPISRPNLTFSTLTVSNMSPEDSSIYLCSVRDSRQETQYFGPGTRLLVL.